One and the same sample provided the 17 T cell receptor beta chains below, sequenced in a study of regulatory T cells in long-lasting Graves disease. The time point was: persistent/refractory GD, antithyroid drugs over 5 years with positive TRAb. PBMC-derived RNA was used for the TCR library. Relying on iRepertoire HTBI primers and Arm-PCR of CDR3 regions, the team built TCR beta libraries. A single record per CDR3 protein comes from TCRdb applying MiXCR to the multiplex PCR reads. Of 400,000 to 500,000 distinct CDR3 sequences listed, under 25% are singletons. This specimen consisted of peripheral blood mononuclear cells (PBMCs), obtained when the disease was refractory, from a patient treated with antithyroid drugs. The origin of the receptors is a female donor with Graves disease.

This clonotype showed up just a few times. The chain joins TRBV12-3 or TRBV12-4 to TRBJ1-2, with D unclear. The CDR3 has 14 amino acids. The V gene lost 5 bases and the J gene lost 4 bases, with 14 bases spanning the gap. Written as DNA, the CDR3 is TGTGCCAGCAGTCCCCATGAAAATCGCTATGGCTACACCTTC. Protein: CASSPHENRYGYTF.

The genes are TRBV4-3 and TRBJ1-1; TRBD1 matches 7 bases. This CDR3 contains 15 residues. The trim removed 0 bases at V and 3 bases at J, leaving 4 bases unmatched. CDR1 is LGHNA and CDR2 is YSLEER in the germline V gene. The CDR3 spells CASSQDRQGDTEAFF. CDR3 DNA sequence: TGCGCCAGCAGCCAAGACCGCCAGGGGGACACTGAAGCTTTCTTT.

The rearrangement joins TRBV18 to TRBJ1-4; D uncertain. The CDR3 spans 15 residues. Germline V gene data show CDR1 as KGHSH and CDR2 as LQKENI. Trimming took 3 bases from V and 7 from J, leaving 15 bases between them. The CDR3 spells CASSPVNGEGEKLFF. The CDR3 DNA reads TGTGCCAGCTCACCGGTCAACGGTGAGGGTGAAAAACTGTTTTTT.

This clonotype has only a few counts. The gene calls are TRBV5-4 and TRBJ2-5, with D perhaps being TRBD1 or TRBD2 (5 bases each). This CDR3 comprises 15 residues. CDR1 SGHNT and CDR2 YYREEE come from the germline V gene (reference sequence). V dropped 3 bases and J dropped 1 base, with 13 bases sitting between them. The CDR3 is CASSWGTLIQETQYF. The CDR3 DNA reads TGTGCCAGCAGCTGGGGGACCCTCATCCAAGAGACCCAGTACTTC.

This clonotype was seen ten or more times. J is TRBJ2-5 and V is TRBV7-2; D may match TRBD1 or TRBD2 (5 bases each). The CDR3 sequence is 15 residues long. Germline V gene data show CDR1 as SGHTA and CDR2 as FQGNSA. V was shortened by 6 bases and J by 5 bases, with 19 bases between the two germline ends. The CDR3 coding sequence is TGTGCCAGCAGTCCACCGGGACGCTTTTATGAGACCCAGTACTTC. Translated, it gives CASSPPGRFYETQYF.

This clonotype appeared many times. The rearrangement joins TRBV10-3 to TRBJ2-5, with 8 bases identical to TRBD2. With 1 base clipped from V and 1 base from J, the junction kept 8 bases outside the gene matches. CDR3 length: 17 residues. Germline V lookup: CDR1 ENHRY, CDR2 SYGVKD. The CDR3 loop reads CAISEFTSGRTQETQYF. Here the CDR3 DNA reads TGTGCCATCAGTGAGTTTACTAGCGGCCGAACCCAAGAGACCCAGTACTTC.

The rearrangement uses TRBV12-3 or TRBV12-4 and TRBJ1-6, with 7 bases identical to TRBD1. V was clipped by 5 bases and J by 8 bases; unmatched bases: 6. The CDR3 is 14 amino acids. The chain's CDR3 is CASSRQGPDSPLHF. In nucleotides, the CDR3 is TGTGCCAGCAGTCGACAGGGACCGGATTCACCCCTCCACTTT.

This clonotype has at least ten counts. V gene TRBV28 combines with J gene TRBJ2-7; weak D call: TRBD2 (5 bases). V lost 6 bases and J lost 0, with 18 bases in between. This CDR3 comprises 16 residues. The germline V gene encodes CDR1 MDHEN and CDR2 SYDVKM. CDR3: CASSTRKAAYSYEQYF. CDR3 sequence (DNA): TGTGCCAGCAGCACCCGAAAAGCGGCCTACTCCTACGAGCAGTACTTC.

Details on this clonotype: An end of the junction differs from the germline gene, which may be a read error. J is TRBJ1-1 and V is TRBV15; no reliable D call. CDR3 size: 15 residues. Germline lookup yields CDR1 LNHNV and CDR2 YYDKDF (reference sequence). The CDR3 sequence is CATSRERALNTEASF. Here the CDR3 DNA reads TGTGCCACCAGCAGAGAAAGGGCACTGAACACTGAAGCTTCCTTT. The variable domain in full, with the rest retrieved from reference TRBV15 and TRBJ1-1, is DAMVIQNPRYQVTQFGKPVTLSCSQTLNHNVMYWYQQKSSQAPKLLFHYYDKDFNNEADTPDNFQSRRPNTSFCFLDIRSPGLGDTAMYLCATSRERALNTEASFGQGTRLTVV.

This clonotype appeared many times. The chain carries TRBV9 and TRBJ2-2, with unresolved D. The CDR3 totals 14 residues. Germline V gives CDR1 SGDLS, CDR2 YYNGEE. Trimming removed 0 bases from V and 3 bases from J, with 6 bases in between. This CDR3 is CASSVDGDTGELFF. CDR3 nucleotide sequence: TGTGCCAGCAGCGTAGATGGAGACACCGGGGAGCTGTTTTTT.

This clonotype was detected ten times or more. The chain joins TRBV3-1 to TRBJ1-2; unclear D gene. There are 13 residues in the CDR3. Trimming took off 0 bases at V and 5 bases at J, with 7 bases between the two ends. CDR1 and CDR2 from the germline V gene are LGHDT and YNNKEL (reference sequence). DNA of the CDR3: TGTGCCAGCAGCCAAGATCAAGCGTATGGCTACACCTTC. The encoded protein is CASSQDQAYGYTF.

This chain links TRBV20-1 with TRBJ1-1; TRBD1 aligns across 7 bases. V shed 6 bases, J shed 0 bases, and the junction held 10 bases outside the gene matches. The CDR3 loop spans 15 amino acids. Per germline, CDR1 DFQATT and CDR2 SNEGSKA (reference sequence). CDR3 sequence: CSAEGAGVMNTEAFF. Here the CDR3 DNA reads TGCAGTGCCGAGGGGGCAGGGGTAATGAACACTGAAGCTTTCTTT.

The sample holds many counts of this clonotype. The chain recombines TRBV15 with TRBJ2-2; D is possibly TRBD1 (5 bases). Germline lookup yields CDR1 LNHNV and CDR2 YYDKDF (reference sequence). Trimming stripped 2 bases from V and 4 bases from J, with 11 bases between. This CDR3 spans 15 amino acids. In DNA, the CDR3 is TGTGCCACCAGCAGAAGTGACAGCATCACCGGGGAGCTGTTTTTT. Its translation: CATSRSDSITGELFF.

V is TRBV20-1 and J is TRBJ2-7, with D maybe TRBD1 (6 bases). Germline V gene data show CDR1 as DFQATT and CDR2 as SNEGSKA (reference sequence). This CDR3 region has 13 residues. Trimming left V 3 bases short and J 1 base short, with 10 bases between. CDR3 in amino acids: CSAREDRSYEQYF. The CDR3 bases are TGCAGTGCTAGGGAGGACAGATCCTACGAGCAGTACTTC.

Worth noting for this clonotype: A far larger clone is off by one base, so a read error is likely. The V call is TRBV2, the J call TRBJ1-5; D gene ambiguous. Trimming removed 4 bases at V and 11 bases at J, with 18 bases between. CDR3 size: 14 residues. Germline-derived CDR1 and CDR2 are SNHLY and FYNNEI. The CDR3 DNA follows: TGTGCCAGCAGTGGGGGTGGCAGAAACCAGTCCCAGCATTTT. Its protein is CASSGGGRNQSQHF. The full variable domain, in which reference TRBV2 and TRBJ1-5 provide the parts outside the CDR3, is EPEVTQTPSHQVTQMGQEVILRCVPISNHLYFYWYRQILGQKVEFLVSFYNNEISEKSEIFDDQFSVERPDGSNFTLKIRSTKLEDSAMYFCASSGGGRNQSQHFGDGTRLSIL.

This clonotype was seen many times. The chain carries TRBV2 and TRBJ2-7; no definite D call. The CDR3 totals 12 residues. V was pared by 4 bases and J by 2 bases, with 6 bases between. From germline, CDR1 is SNHLY and CDR2 FYNNEI. The CDR3 is CASSAETYEQYF. The CDR3 DNA follows: TGTGCCAGCAGTGCCGAGACCTACGAGCAGTACTTC.

The V call is TRBV6-2 or TRBV6-3, the J call TRBJ2-7, with TRBD1 identical over 9 bases. There are 16 residues in the CDR3. V was clipped by 5 bases and J by 5 bases; unmatched bases: 13. The germline V gene has CDR1 MNHEY and CDR2 SVGEGT. CDR3: CASSERRGQGVHEQYF. The CDR3 DNA reads TGTGCCAGCAGTGAAAGGCGGGGACAGGGTGTCCACGAGCAGTACTTC.